A selection of T cell receptor beta chains follows, all from one sample in a study of blood T cell repertoires in COVID-19. Profiling relied on immunoSEQ multiplex PCR, and the TCRdb table lists in-frame clones only, not all of them. The sample carries some 150,000 clones, 83% recorded once. The source material was PBMCs or T cells enriched from blood (not recorded which). The receptor set was obtained from a woman aged 45 to 65 in a cohort exposed to, infected with or recovered from COVID-19 (not recorded which). Both conserved end residues are part of each CDR3. The order of the fields is CDR3 protein, CDR3 DNA, D gene, V gene, clone size, J gene. D genes are given only for firm matches. Part of the rows lack a size; the others show once, few, many or a class for expanded clones.

CASSQGVRLADSSTDTQYF,TGTGCCAGCAGCCAAGGTGTGAGGTTGGCGGACTCGAGCACAGATACGCAGTATTTT,NA,TRBV4-2,NA,TRBJ2-3
CASSLKGGRNIQYF,TGTGCCAGCAGCTTAAAGGGAGGGAGGAACATTCAGTACTTC,TRBD2,TRBV7-2,NA,TRBJ2-4
CASRTVPVVNYGYTF,TGTGCCAGTAGAACAGTCCCGGTTGTGAACTATGGCTACACCTTC,NA,TRBV19,NA,TRBJ1-2
CAISLARLGGPGNTIYF,TGTGCCATCAGCTTAGCGAGGTTGGGGGGACCTGGAAACACCATATATTTT,NA,TRBV7-8,NA,TRBJ1-3
CASSGRTGLEAFF,TGTGCCAGCAGCGGTCGGACAGGGCTTGAAGCTTTCTTT,TRBD1,TRBV9,NA,TRBJ1-1
CASTQGALTEAFF,TGTGCCAGCACGCAGGGGGCGCTTACTGAAGCTTTCTTT,NA,TRBV21-1,NA,TRBJ1-1
CASSLGRDRLSSYEQYF,TGTGCCAGCAGCTTGGGGCGGGACAGGCTAAGCTCCTACGAGCAGTACTTC,TRBD1,TRBV5-5,NA,TRBJ2-7
CASSVSGQGNEKLFF,TGTGCCAGCAGCGTATCGGGACAGGGGAATGAAAAACTGTTTTTT,TRBD1,TRBV7-9,once,TRBJ1-4
CASRLTSTGINYGYTF,TGTGCCAGTAGACTAACCTCGACAGGTATTAACTATGGCTACACCTTC,NA,TRBV19,NA,TRBJ1-2
CASLLGGQPNTEAFF,TGTGCCAGTCTACTGGGGGGACAGCCGAACACTGAAGCTTTCTTT,TRBD1,TRBV19,NA,TRBJ1-1
CASSADHGTGGQNSGNTIYF,TGTGCCAGCAGCGCGGACCACGGGACAGGGGGCCAAAACTCTGGAAACACCATATATTTT,TRBD1,TRBV5-8,once,TRBJ1-3
CASRTGLAGGLRRDTQYF,TGTGCCAGCCGTACAGGACTAGCGGGGGGGCTGAGGCGAGATACGCAGTATTTT,TRBD2,TRBV5-8,NA,TRBJ2-3
CASSQDGPGIYEQYF,TGTGCCAGCAGCCAAGACGGACCCGGGATATACGAGCAGTACTTC,NA,TRBV14,NA,TRBJ2-7
CATTGTGKNNEQFF,TGTGCCACCACCGGGACAGGGAAGAACAATGAGCAGTTCTTC,TRBD1,TRBV10-3,NA,TRBJ2-1
CASSPPVSTGELFF,TGTGCCAGCAGCCCCCCTGTCAGCACCGGGGAGCTGTTTTTT,NA,TRBV9,NA,TRBJ2-2
CASPRFRCADTNSNQPQHF,TGTGCCAGCCCGCGCTTCAGGTGCGCGGACACTAATAGCAATCAGCCCCAGCATTTT,NA,TRBV21-1,NA,TRBJ1-5
CASSTIRGQVLTGNTIYF,TGTGCCAGCAGCACTATAAGGGGGCAGGTACTAACTGGAAACACCATATATTTT,TRBD1,TRBV7-9,NA,TRBJ1-3
CASSLEGRGQADTQYF,TGCGCCAGCAGCTTGGAGGGCAGGGGGCAGGCAGATACGCAGTATTTT,TRBD1,TRBV5-1,NA,TRBJ2-3
CASSYVPGEGYTF,TGTGCCAGCAGTTACGTTCCGGGGGAAGGCTACACCTTC,NA,TRBV6-5,NA,TRBJ1-2
CAWTGRGVYNEQFF,TGTGCCTGGACCGGCCGCGGGGTGTACAATGAGCAGTTCTTC,NA,TRBV30,few,TRBJ2-1
CASSLDEGDIQYF,TGTGCCAGCAGCTTAGACGAGGGGGACATTCAGTACTTC,NA,TRBV7-2,NA,TRBJ2-4
CASSLLAEETQYF,TGTGCCAGCAGCTTACTAGCGGAAGAGACCCAGTACTTC,TRBD2,TRBV11-3,NA,TRBJ2-5
CASSLAGGLPTDTQYF,TGCGCCAGCAGCTTGGCCGGAGGTCTCCCCACAGATACGCAGTATTTT,NA,TRBV5-1,NA,TRBJ2-3
CASSFSGATNEKLFF,TGTGCCAGCAGCTTTTCGGGAGCAACTAATGAAAAACTGTTTTTT,NA,TRBV6-5,NA,TRBJ1-4
CASSFWRTSGGPGLSEQYF,TGTGCCAGCAGCTTTTGGAGGACTAGCGGGGGGCCCGGCTTGAGTGAGCAGTACTTC,TRBD2,TRBV7-9,NA,TRBJ2-7
CASSLDGASGIYEQYF,TGTGCCAGCAGCCTGGACGGGGCTAGCGGGATCTACGAGCAGTACTTC,TRBD2,TRBV5-4,NA,TRBJ2-7
CASSHRIVSTNEKLFF,TGCGCCAGCAGCCACCGAATAGTTTCAACTAATGAAAAACTGTTTTTT,NA,TRBV4-3,NA,TRBJ1-4
CASSTRGTGFYEQYF,TGTGCCAGCAGCACCCGCGGGACAGGGTTCTACGAGCAGTACTTC,TRBD1,TRBV7-9,NA,TRBJ2-7
CASSLEPSGFGYEQYF,TGCGCCAGCAGCTTGGAACCCTCAGGGTTCGGCTACGAGCAGTACTTC,NA,TRBV5-1,NA,TRBJ2-7
CATNGGDYEQYF,TGTGCCACCAACGGGGGGGACTACGAGCAGTACTTC,TRBD2,TRBV28,NA,TRBJ2-7
CSVELEFNYGYTF,TGCAGCGTTGAGTTAGAGTTTAACTATGGCTACACCTTC,NA,TRBV29-1,NA,TRBJ1-2
CASSVKMGGAEAFF,TGTGCCAGCAGTGTCAAGATGGGGGGAGCTGAAGCTTTCTTT,NA,TRBV6-4,NA,TRBJ1-1
CASSRANYGYTF,TGTGCCAGCAGTAGAGCTAACTATGGCTACACCTTC,NA,TRBV5-6,NA,TRBJ1-2
CASSRGQYQPQHF,TGTGCCAGCAGCCGAGGACAGTATCAGCCCCAGCATTTT,NA,TRBV14,few,TRBJ1-5
CASSGTGYEQYF,TGTGCCAGCAGCGGAACAGGGTACGAGCAGTACTTC,NA,TRBV7-9,few,TRBJ2-7
CASSAGQNNSPLHF,TGCGCCAGCAGTGCGGGACAGAATAATTCACCCCTCCACTTT,TRBD1,TRBV10-1,NA,TRBJ1-6
CASSLKRVTYEQYF,TGTGCCAGCAGTTTGAAACGAGTCACCTACGAGCAGTACTTC,NA,TRBV28,NA,TRBJ2-7
CAISLGASNEQFF,TGTGCCATCAGCCTGGGAGCGTCCAATGAGCAGTTCTTC,NA,TRBV10-3,NA,TRBJ2-1
CASSPSPAGGQAQYF,TGTGCCAGCAGCCCATCCCCTGCGGGGGGGCAGGCGCAGTATTTT,TRBD2,TRBV11-2,NA,TRBJ2-3
CASGLRTGVGETQYF,TGTGCTAGTGGCTTAAGGACAGGGGTAGGAGAGACCCAGTACTTC,TRBD1,TRBV12-5,NA,TRBJ2-5
CASSYGQAEESPLHF,TGTGCCAGCAGTTACGGACAGGCGGAGGAATCACCCCTCCACTTT,TRBD1,TRBV6-5,NA,TRBJ1-6
CASSPMGTGSGETQYF,TGCGCCAGCAGTCCGATGGGGACAGGGAGTGGAGAGACCCAGTACTTC,TRBD1,TRBV5-1,NA,TRBJ2-5
CASSIEGGRSTNVLTF,TGTGCCAGTAGTATAGAAGGGGGACGATCCACCAACGTCCTGACTTTC,NA,TRBV19,NA,TRBJ2-6
CSVDQGGGAFF,TGCAGCGTTGATCAGGGTGGTGGAGCTTTCTTT,NA,TRBV29-1,NA,TRBJ1-1
CASSPGLAPKYEQYF,TGTGCCAGCAGCCCGGGACTAGCGCCGAAATACGAGCAGTACTTC,TRBD2,TRBV5-4,NA,TRBJ2-7
CASSPWTGVREKLFF,TGTGCCAGCAGCCCCTGGACAGGGGTTCGGGAAAAACTGTTTTTT,TRBD1,TRBV11-2,NA,TRBJ1-4
CASSRGGNYNEQFF,TGCGCCAGCAGCCGGGGGGGCAATTACAATGAGCAGTTCTTC,TRBD2,TRBV5-1,NA,TRBJ2-1
CASGFTSGINTGELFF,TGTGCCAGCGGCTTTACTAGCGGGATCAACACCGGGGAGCTGTTTTTT,TRBD2,TRBV7-9,NA,TRBJ2-2
CAISGTGDTEAFF,TGTGCCATCAGTGGTACAGGGGACACTGAAGCTTTCTTT,TRBD1,TRBV10-3,NA,TRBJ1-1
CASSGDRQNTEAFF,TGCGCCAGCAGCGGGGACAGACAGAACACTGAAGCTTTCTTT,TRBD1,TRBV5-1,NA,TRBJ1-1
CATSRGGLDETQYF,TGTGCCACCAGCAGAGGAGGATTAGACGAGACCCAGTACTTC,NA,TRBV15,NA,TRBJ2-5
CASSLEAGGDNSPLHF,TGCGCCAGCAGCTTGGAAGCTGGCGGGGATAATTCACCCCTCCACTTT,NA,TRBV5-1,NA,TRBJ1-6
CASSIIAGTSGRDTQYF,TGTGCCAGCAGCATAATAGCCGGGACTAGCGGGAGGGATACGCAGTATTTT,TRBD2,TRBV5-5,few,TRBJ2-3
CASRQGLSGNTIYF,TGCGCCAGTAGACAGGGTCTCTCTGGAAACACCATATATTTT,TRBD1,TRBV5-1,NA,TRBJ1-3
CASSLETGKPQHF,TGTGCCAGCAGCCTAGAGACAGGGAAGCCCCAGCATTTT,TRBD1,TRBV7-9,few,TRBJ1-5
CASKEGAGDTQYF,TGTGCCAGTAAGGAGGGGGCGGGAGATACGCAGTATTTT,NA,TRBV19,NA,TRBJ2-3